This TCR beta chain was recorded in a study of spatial heterogeneity in lung cancer (dated by TCRdb to between 2018 and 2021). Background on the whole study: Beta-chain transcripts were consistently detected in greater numbers than alpha-chain transcripts, which likely reflected higher beta-chain transcript abundance. In the raw uncorrected reads, each unique combination of TCR and UMI appeared on average more than ten times. Nonsynonymous mutation counts, determined by whole-exome sequencing of tumor tissue, were related to features of the TCR repertoire. The study quantitatively compared TCR alpha and beta repertoires across multiple tumor regions, matched nontumor lung and blood in non-small cell lung cancer. At surgery, both alpha and beta chains were TCR-sequenced in approximately 210 tumor regions, some 64 matched nontumor lung samples and a few dozen PBMC samples. General conclusions and limits of the study: Additional single-cell paired TCR alpha and beta sequencing was considered necessary to confirm, at a functional level, the hypothesis that regional TCRs recognize regional mutations.

Receptor amplification or capture employed 5' RACE. For sequencing, a NextSeq 500 was employed. The TCR library protocol attached a unique molecular identifier to each TCR cDNA molecule to allow correction of PCR and sequencing errors. Regarding the original processing steps: Decombinator tools were used for TCR identification, UMI-based error correction and CDR3 extraction. Expanded TCRs were defined as those above a frequency of 2 per 1,000, corresponding to the top 1% of the tumor frequency distribution. Renyi diversity was calculated using the R vegan package after each repertoire was subsampled 100 times to 5,000 TCRs. To build CDR3 similarity networks, amino acid triplet string-kernel similarity was used, and CDR3s were connected when their pairwise similarity was above 0.82. Using fastp trimming at Q25 and MiXCR clonotype assembly, TCRdb reanalyzed the public sequencing data and kept in-frame beta chains. Every CDR3 protein is listed once, alongside the most common genes and DNA of its rows. V and J calls and clone size were set by TCRdb, not the authors. The sample table holds about 5,000 distinct CDR3 sequences, of which around 20% were seen once. The ten biggest clones cover more than 20% of the sample.

This clonotype counts as medium-sized (0.01 to 0.1%). Its antigen is unknown. Within one base of it there is no much larger clone, and no base qualities were kept. Deletion took 6 bases off V and 1 base off J, with a span of 13 bases between the germline ends. The CDR3, from cysteine to phenylalanine, totals 15 residues. Kept here is only the CDR3 DNA, which spans 45 bases and is read in frame from base 1. CDR1 and CDR2, per the germline V gene (reference sequence), are SEHNR and FQNEAQ. The sample's time point, from its label and the paper: sample taken at primary tumor resection. Without any cell sorting, TCR sequencing was performed on whole RNA extracted either from tumor and nontumor lung tissue or from cryopreserved PBMC samples. Samples were obtained from approximately 76 patients with early-stage, untreated non-small cell lung cancer from the lung TRACERx cohort. A patient was chosen for TCR sequencing only when enough RNA was available from at least two tumor regions. A lung pathologist reviewed the tumor and adjacent nontumor lung specimens before the specimens were selected.

The source material was normal lung tissue next to the tumor, sampled at surgery. The sequence was collected from a male donor with early-stage non-small cell lung cancer. The sequence joins TRBV7-9 to TRBJ2-1; there is no confident call for the D gene. The CDR3 corresponds to CASSPGPPSYNEQFF. In nucleotides, the sequence is TGTGCCAGCAGTCCCGGGCCCCCTTCCTACAATGAGCAGTTCTTC.